This T cell receptor (beta chain) was profiled in a study of shared clonotypes between healthy human individuals. Data came from immunoSEQ multiplex PCR; TCRdb stores just in-frame clones and leaves some out. Of some 580,000 clones detected, 95% to 98% appear once; the ten largest clones hold 0.3%. There are 17 residues in the CDR3. From germline, CDR1 is MDHEN and CDR2 SYDVKM. J lost 3 bases, V lost 6 bases, and 15 bases had no gene match. CD45RO-negative cells were positively selected for CCR7, leaving out terminally differentiated effector memory CD45RA+ cells. All the donors were Caucasian adults who lived in Nashville, Tennessee. Overall study results and limits: Clonotype sharing across a few donors was observed for 4.5% to 6.5% of naive CD4 clonotypes. Across subsets, estimated richness was generally greater for naive than for memory populations.

This clone was observed once. The antigen is not known. This chain connects TRBV28 to TRBJ2-5; 8 positions match TRBD2. The sample consisted of naive CD8+ T cells sorted from blood. The receptor was derived from a young man in good health. CDR3 region: CASSPRRSGSEEETQYF. CDR3 nucleotide sequence: TGTGCCAGCAGCCCTAGGAGGAGCGGGAGTGAGGAAGAGACCCAGTACTTC. Using reference TRBV28 and TRBJ2-5 for the parts outside the CDR3, the full variable domain is DVKVTQSSRYLVKRTGEKVFLECVQDMDHENMFWYRQDPGLGLRLIYFSYDVKMKEKGDIPEGYSVSREKKERFSLILESASTNQTSMYLCASSPRRSGSEEETQYFGPGTRLLVL.